This TCR beta chain derives from a study of T-cell reconstitution after alpha-beta-depleted transplantation in children. Study-wide points: Some patients showed high day-60 TCRbeta diversity, which derived from surviving recipient T cells and thymic progenitors. Newly produced T cells mostly accounted for T-cell counts and diversity one year post-transplant. Reports say that about two months after transplant, the alpha-beta T cells came out of several hundred graft clones that had expanded.

It was with unique molecular identifiers that the TCRbeta library was prepared. Using its own MiXCR run on the PCR reads, TCRdb lists one record per CDR3 protein. Here the sample spans about 470,000 distinct CDR3 sequences, around two fifths being singletons. V shed 2 bases and J 5 bases; nucleotides not matched to a gene: 8. The length of the CDR3 is 15 residues. About this clonotype: Its matching antigen is unknown.

This clonotype was obtained from a girl aged 2-10 years with aplastic anemia, due to receive a stem cell transplant. The chain links TRBV12-3 or TRBV12-4 to TRBJ2-7, with 8 bases aligning to TRBD1. Here the sequenced sample was PBMCs, taken before TCRalphabeta/CD19-depleted stem cell transplant. CDR3 nucleotide sequence: TGTGCCAGCAGTTTATCCGGGCAGGGGGCTGACGAGCAGTACTTC. Its translation: CASSLSGQGADEQYF.